Here is one TCR beta chain with its context. Its matching antigen is unknown. These data come from a study of human T cells and chemical hapten exposure. Study details: Subjects had 2% DPC placed on roughly 2 cm by roughly 2 cm of upper inner arm skin for sensitization. General observations from the study: Relative to controls, expanded TCRs formed significantly more large CDR3 similarity clusters.

CDR3 size: 12 residues. Trimming stripped 6 bases from V and 9 bases from J, with 12 bases between. The V gene's germline CDR1 is MDHEN and CDR2 SYDVKM. The time point denotes: pre-sensitization, week 0. As to treatment: therapeutic diphenylcyclopropenone sensitization with weekly scalp DPC. TCRdb re-called the RACE reads with MiXCR, one entry per CDR3 protein. This table has about 260,000 distinct CDR3 sequences, 8.6% appearing once. This TCR derives from a woman between 40 and 55 years old with alopecia areata. Some clones in this sample may be carry-over from other donors' samples. J is TRBJ2-1 and V is TRBV28, with a weak D call TRBD2 (5 bases). Sample: whole blood, taken in connection with sensitization to the hapten diphenylcyclopropenone (DPC). CDR3 DNA: TGTGCCAGCAGCAAACTAGTAAGTGAGCAGTTCTTC. This translates into CASSKLVSEQFF.